A selection of T cell receptor beta chains follows, all from one sample in a study of T cell repertoires in cytomegalovirus infection. Antigens of these TCRs are unknown. TCRdb re-derived calls from the reads in MiXCR, one entry per CDR3 protein. The sample lists about 920,000 distinct CDR3 sequences, around 32% occurring once. The sample was cultured CD8+ T cells from PBMCs, taken from culture after CMV antigen stimulation. The receptors stem from a human donor in good health (CMV status not recorded). Some clones in this sample may be carry-over from other donors' samples. CDR3s include the opening cysteine and the closing phenylalanine or tryptophan. Each record gives: clone size, D gene, V gene, J gene, CDR3 DNA, CDR3 protein. D genes are given only for firm matches. Clone size is stated in some rows and not others, as once, few, many or a class when expanded.

abundance: few
d_gene: .
v_gene: TRBV15
j_gene: TRBJ2-1
CDR3nt: TGTGCCACCAGCAGAGATTGGCAGTACTCCTACAATGAGCAGTTCTTC
CDR3aa: CATSRDWQYSYNEQFF

abundance: .
d_gene: .
v_gene: TRBV24-1
j_gene: TRBJ1-2
CDR3nt: TGTGCCACCAGTGAGAAAGGGAACTATGGCTACACCTTC
CDR3aa: CATSEKGNYGYTF

abundance: many
d_gene: .
v_gene: TRBV7-6
j_gene: TRBJ2-1
CDR3nt: TGTGCCAGCAGCTCCACCACTAGGGATAATTACAATGAGCAGTTCTTC
CDR3aa: CASSSTTRDNYNEQFF

abundance: .
d_gene: .
v_gene: TRBV7-2
j_gene: TRBJ1-6
CDR3nt: TGTGCCAGCAGCTTAGTAAGGGTTGGAAATTCATCCCTCCACTTT
CDR3aa: CASSLVRVGNSSLHF

abundance: few
d_gene: .
v_gene: TRBV2
j_gene: TRBJ2-1
CDR3nt: TGTGCCAGCAGAGAATACGATAATGAGCAGTTCTTC
CDR3aa: CASREYDNEQFF

abundance: .
d_gene: TRBD2
v_gene: TRBV12-3/TRBV12-4
j_gene: TRBJ2-1
CDR3nt: TGTGCCAGCAGTTTCAATGGACTAGCGGGGTTCTATGAGCAGTTCTTC
CDR3aa: CASSFNGLAGFYEQFF

abundance: .
d_gene: TRBD2
v_gene: TRBV7-2
j_gene: TRBJ2-1
CDR3nt: TGTGCCAGCAGCCCTCTAGCGGGTTACAATGAGCAGTTCTTC
CDR3aa: CASSPLAGYNEQFF

abundance: few
d_gene: TRBD2
v_gene: TRBV5-4
j_gene: TRBJ2-2
CDR3nt: TGTGCCAGCAGCCGCGGGGGGGACACCGGGGAGCTGTTTTTT
CDR3aa: CASSRGGDTGELFF

abundance: .
d_gene: TRBD1
v_gene: TRBV10-2
j_gene: TRBJ1-5
CDR3nt: TGCGCCACAAGACAGGGACAGGGAAGCAATCAGCCCCAGCATTTT
CDR3aa: CATRQGQGSNQPQHF

abundance: many
d_gene: TRBD1
v_gene: TRBV6-5
j_gene: TRBJ1-1
CDR3nt: TGTGCCAGCCGGACAGGGACTGAAGCTTTCTTT
CDR3aa: CASRTGTEAFF

abundance: .
d_gene: .
v_gene: TRBV15
j_gene: TRBJ1-5
CDR3nt: TGTGCCACCAGCACGGACAGATATAGCAATCAGCCCCAGCATTTT
CDR3aa: CATSTDRYSNQPQHF

abundance: few
d_gene: .
v_gene: TRBV10-2
j_gene: TRBJ1-2
CDR3nt: TGCGCCAGCAACGGGATCAACTATGGCTACACCTTC
CDR3aa: CASNGINYGYTF

abundance: few
d_gene: TRBD1
v_gene: TRBV6-6
j_gene: TRBJ1-2
CDR3nt: TGTGCCAGCAGACTCCTACCGGGACAGGCCTATGGCTACACCTTC
CDR3aa: CASRLLPGQAYGYTF

abundance: .
d_gene: .
v_gene: TRBV7-9
j_gene: TRBJ1-1
CDR3nt: TGTGCCAGCAGCTCCCCCGGGGGGGGAAACACTGAAGCTTTCTTT
CDR3aa: CASSSPGGGNTEAFF

abundance: .
d_gene: TRBD2
v_gene: TRBV27
j_gene: TRBJ2-2
CDR3nt: TGTGCCAGCAGTTTTTCCGGGACTAGGTCGAACACCGGGGAGCTGTTTTTT
CDR3aa: CASSFSGTRSNTGELFF

abundance: .
d_gene: TRBD2
v_gene: TRBV27
j_gene: TRBJ2-1
CDR3nt: TGTGCCAGCAGTTTCTCGAGCGGGGAGATCTACAATGAGCAGTTCTTC
CDR3aa: CASSFSSGEIYNEQFF

abundance: many
d_gene: .
v_gene: TRBV7-6
j_gene: TRBJ1-5
CDR3nt: TGTGCCAGCAGCTTAGCCCAAGGGGCCGATCCCCAGCATTTT
CDR3aa: CASSLAQGADPQHF

abundance: .
d_gene: .
v_gene: TRBV5-1
j_gene: TRBJ2-1
CDR3nt: TGCGCCAGCAGCTTGTGGGAGACCCCGGTCTACAATGAGCAGTTCTTC
CDR3aa: CASSLWETPVYNEQFF

abundance: few
d_gene: .
v_gene: TRBV19
j_gene: TRBJ1-1
CDR3nt: TGTGCCAGCGACCTGGGACTGAACACTGAAGCTTTCTTT
CDR3aa: CASDLGLNTEAFF

abundance: .
d_gene: .
v_gene: TRBV20-1
j_gene: TRBJ2-5
CDR3nt: TGCAGTCGGAGGGGGGGGGTACAAGAGACCCAGTACTTC
CDR3aa: CSRRGGVQETQYF

abundance: .
d_gene: .
v_gene: TRBV9
j_gene: TRBJ2-1
CDR3nt: TGTGCCAGCAGCGTAGCAGCTTACAATGAGCAGTTCTTC
CDR3aa: CASSVAAYNEQFF

abundance: few
d_gene: .
v_gene: TRBV15
j_gene: TRBJ2-7
CDR3nt: TGTGCCACCAGCAGAGGTAGGACAACCACCTACGAGCAGTACTTC
CDR3aa: CATSRGRTTTYEQYF

abundance: few
d_gene: TRBD1
v_gene: TRBV7-9
j_gene: TRBJ1-6
CDR3nt: TGTGCCAGCAGAGGCGACGGGACAGGACCCGTTATCAATTCACCCCTCCACTTT
CDR3aa: CASRGDGTGPVINSPLHF

abundance: once
d_gene: .
v_gene: TRBV19
j_gene: TRBJ1-2
CDR3nt: TGTGCCAGTACCCATAAGGTGACGGGGTATGGCTACACCTTC
CDR3aa: CASTHKVTGYGYTF

abundance: few
d_gene: .
v_gene: TRBV12-5
j_gene: TRBJ2-2
CDR3nt: TGTGCTAGTGGTTTTGTTATGGATGACCGGAAGGCGGGGACCTTCTCGAACACCGGGGAGCTGTTTTTT
CDR3aa: CASGFVMDDRKAGTFSNTGELFF

abundance: .
d_gene: .
v_gene: TRBV2
j_gene: TRBJ2-1
CDR3nt: TGTGCCAGCAGTGAACAACTAGACAGCTCTCAGTTCTTC
CDR3aa: CASSEQLDSSQFF

abundance: few
d_gene: .
v_gene: TRBV19
j_gene: TRBJ2-3
CDR3nt: TGTGCCAGTAAGTGGGCTAGCACAGATACGCAGTATTTT
CDR3aa: CASKWASTDTQYF

abundance: .
d_gene: .
v_gene: TRBV6-5
j_gene: TRBJ1-5
CDR3nt: TGTGCCAGCAGTTCGACTCCAGGAATACCAAGCAATCAGCCCCAGCATTTT
CDR3aa: CASSSTPGIPSNQPQHF

abundance: many
d_gene: .
v_gene: TRBV7-6
j_gene: TRBJ2-3
CDR3nt: TGTGCCAGCAGCTTAACCGGCCGTACTAGCACAGATACGCAGTATTTT
CDR3aa: CASSLTGRTSTDTQYF

abundance: .
d_gene: TRBD1
v_gene: TRBV6-2/TRBV6-3
j_gene: TRBJ2-1
CDR3nt: TGTGCCAGCGGTTACGTCCGGGGACAGGGGTATGACGGGGGGTACAATGAGCAGTTCTTC
CDR3aa: CASGYVRGQGYDGGYNEQFF

abundance: .
d_gene: TRBD1
v_gene: TRBV6-5
j_gene: TRBJ1-2
CDR3nt: TGTGCCAGCAGTTCCGGGACAGGGCCGTACTATGGCTACACCTTC
CDR3aa: CASSSGTGPYYGYTF

abundance: .
d_gene: .
v_gene: TRBV28
j_gene: TRBJ1-5
CDR3nt: TGTGCCAGCAGTTTAAGTCGGTGGTTCAATCAGCCCCAGCATTTT
CDR3aa: CASSLSRWFNQPQHF